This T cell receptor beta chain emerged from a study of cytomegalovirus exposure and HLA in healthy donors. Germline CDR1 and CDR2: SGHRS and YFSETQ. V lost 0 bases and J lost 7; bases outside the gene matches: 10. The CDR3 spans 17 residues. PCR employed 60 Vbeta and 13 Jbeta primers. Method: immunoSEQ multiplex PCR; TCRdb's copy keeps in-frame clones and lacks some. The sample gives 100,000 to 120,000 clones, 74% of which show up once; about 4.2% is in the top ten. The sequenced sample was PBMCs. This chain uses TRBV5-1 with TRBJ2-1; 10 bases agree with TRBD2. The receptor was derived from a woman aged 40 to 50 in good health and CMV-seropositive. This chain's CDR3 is CASSLALAGDHRNEQFF. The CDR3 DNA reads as TGCGCCAGCAGCTTGGCCCTAGCGGGAGACCATCGAAATGAGCAGTTCTTC.